These T cell receptor beta chains were read from a single sample in a study of OX40 agonist ivuxolimab in advanced cancers. Generated by immunoSEQ multiplex PCR, the TCRdb table keeps only in-frame clones and is missing some. The table has roughly 61,000 clones, roughly 87% seen once. Sequenced material: CD4+ or CD8+ T cells sorted from blood, taken in a trial of the OX40 agonist ivuxolimab. The receptors originated from an adult with an advanced solid tumor such as melanoma, head and neck, liver or kidney cancer. Each CDR3 is given with its conserved first and last residue. D genes are given only for firm matches. Clone size is shown for a subset of rows, as once, few, many or a class of expanded clone.

>TRBV19|TRBD2|TRBJ2-3|NA
TGTGCCAGTAGTATAGAGGTAGCGGGGGCCGGCACAGATACGCAGTATTTT
CASSIEVAGAGTDTQYF
>TRBV10-1|NA|TRBJ1-5|few
TGCGCCAGCAGTGAAAACCCCGTCTGGGCCCAGCATTTT
CASSENPVWAQHF
>TRBV28|NA|TRBJ1-6|NA
TGTGCCAGCAGCTTGGACACCGAGAGGTCACCCCTCCACTTT
CASSLDTERSPLHF
>TRBV7-2|NA|TRBJ1-5|NA
TGTGCCAGCAGCGAGAGGGCCTTCAATCAGCCCCAGCATTTT
CASSERAFNQPQHF
>TRBV6-4|TRBD2|TRBJ2-1|NA
TGTGCCAGCAGTGACACGGGAGGGGCTGGTGAGCAGTTCTTC
CASSDTGGAGEQFF
>TRBV6-5|NA|TRBJ1-1|once
TGTGCCAGCAGCCGCCGGGGTCCAAACACTGAAGCTTTCTTT
CASSRRGPNTEAFF
>TRBV11-3|TRBD1|TRBJ2-5|NA
TGTGCCAGCAGCCCAGGACAGGGCGGTTTCCAAGAGACCCAGTACTTC
CASSPGQGGFQETQYF
>TRBV18|NA|TRBJ1-5|few
TGTGCCAGCTCACCACCGGGGGGGTTCAATCAGCCCCAGCATTTT
CASSPPGGFNQPQHF
>TRBV7-9|NA|TRBJ1-6|NA
TGTGCCAGCAGCCCGGATGGCGGCTCACCCCTCCACTTT
CASSPDGGSPLHF
>TRBV2|TRBD2|TRBJ2-3|NA
TGTGCCAGCAGTCGAGCGGGGGAGGACACAGATACGCAGTATTTT
CASSRAGEDTDTQYF
>TRBV19|NA|TRBJ2-7|NA
TGTGCCAGCGCAAACAGCTACGAGCAGTACTTC
CASANSYEQYF
>TRBV5-1|NA|TRBJ2-7|NA
TGCGCCAGCAGCCTCACGACTCACTACGAGCAGTACTTC
CASSLTTHYEQYF
>TRBV10-3|TRBD1|TRBJ1-5|NA
TGTGCCATCAGTGGGGGTGTTGGGACAGGGTATAGCAATCAGCCCCAGCATTTT
CAISGGVGTGYSNQPQHF
>TRBV6-6|NA|TRBJ1-1|NA
TGTGCCAGCAGTTCCCAGGGCACTGAAGCTTTCTTT
CASSSQGTEAFF
>TRBV5-1|TRBD2|TRBJ2-7|NA
TGCGCCAGCAGCTTGGAAGCGGGGGGATCCTACGAGCAGTACTTC
CASSLEAGGSYEQYF
>TRBV7-2|NA|TRBJ1-5|NA
TGTGCCAGCAGCTTAGCATTTAATCAGCCCCAGCATTTT
CASSLAFNQPQHF
>TRBV9|TRBD2|TRBJ2-3|NA
TGTGCCAGCAGCGGGGGACTAGCGGGGACAGATACGCAGTATTTT
CASSGGLAGTDTQYF
>TRBV18|TRBD1|TRBJ2-3|NA
TGTGCCAGCTCACCAGGACAGGGAGTAACAGATACGCAGTATTTT
CASSPGQGVTDTQYF
>TRBV7-8|NA|TRBJ2-1|once
TGTGCCAGCGCCCCCTTTGGGTACAATGAGCAGTTCTTC
CASAPFGYNEQFF
>TRBV7-9|TRBD1|TRBJ2-5|once
TGTGCCAGCAGCCCACCGGGACAGGGAGGATCGGCCCAGTACTTC
CASSPPGQGGSAQYF
>TRBV10-1|TRBD1|TRBJ2-1|once
TGCGCCAGCGGGACAGGGATTGAGCAGTTCTTC
CASGTGIEQFF
>TRBV5-1|NA|TRBJ2-2|once
TGCGCCAGCAGCTTGGTTACAGGGAACACCGGGGAGCTGTTTTTT
CASSLVTGNTGELFF
>TRBV5-8|NA|TRBJ2-1|NA
TGTGCCAGCAGCTTGGGTCTAGTCCCCTACAATGAGCAGTTCTTC
CASSLGLVPYNEQFF
>TRBV11-2|TRBD1|TRBJ1-2|once
TGTGCCAGCAGCGGACACAGGGGTCGGGATAATGGCTACACCTTC
CASSGHRGRDNGYTF
>TRBV5-1|TRBD1|TRBJ2-7|NA
TGCGCCAGCAGCCCCGGAGAGGGGGCTCGGTACGAGCAGTACTTC
CASSPGEGARYEQYF
>TRBV14|NA|TRBJ2-2|once
TGTGCCAGCAGCCAAGGATCCGAGAACACCGGGGAGCTGTTTTTT
CASSQGSENTGELFF
>TRBV2|TRBD2|TRBJ2-2|once
TGTGCCAGCAGTGAAAGCAGCGGGGGGGGCACCGGGGAGCTGTTTTTT
CASSESSGGGTGELFF
>TRBV25-1|NA|TRBJ1-3|NA
TGTGCCAGCAGTGAATATAATCTAGAGGGGTATGGCACCATATATTTT
CASSEYNLEGYGTIYF
>TRBV15|NA|TRBJ2-6|NA
TGTGCCACCAGGGGGGAAATCTCTGGGGCCAACGTCCTGACTTTC
CATRGEISGANVLTF
>TRBV6-5|TRBD1|TRBJ2-7|NA
TGTGCCAGCAGGGGGGACAGCCTACGCGAGCAGTACTTC
CASRGDSLREQYF
>TRBV6-1|NA|TRBJ2-7|NA
TGTGCCAGCAGCCTCCCAGGGGGGTGGGAGCAGTACTTC
CASSLPGGWEQYF
>TRBV11-3|TRBD1|TRBJ2-3|NA
TGTGCCAGCAGCTTTCGCCTACCGGGACAGGGTGCAGATACGCAGTATTTT
CASSFRLPGQGADTQYF
>TRBV4-1|NA|TRBJ2-4|NA
TGCGCCAGCAGTTCGGAACAGGGCTCCATTCAGTACTTC
CASSSEQGSIQYF
>TRBV4-3|NA|TRBJ2-3|NA
TGCGCCAGCAGCCAACAGGAAGGGTGGGTGGATACGCAGTATTTT
CASSQQEGWVDTQYF
>TRBV18|TRBD1|TRBJ1-1|NA
TGTGCCAGCTCAGTAAACCGGGACAGGGTTGGAGCTGAAGCTTTCTTT
CASSVNRDRVGAEAFF
>TRBV5-8|NA|TRBJ1-5|NA
TGTGCCAGCAGTCCGTACAGGGACAATCAGCCCCAGCATTTT
CASSPYRDNQPQHF
>TRBV5-6|NA|TRBJ1-2|NA
TGTGCCAGCAGCGCCAGAGTGCCCCCCTATGGCTACACCTTC
CASSARVPPYGYTF
>TRBV6-6|NA|TRBJ2-5|NA
TGTGCCAGCAGATTAGGGGGTGGGGAGACCCAGTACTTC
CASRLGGGETQYF
>TRBV2|NA|TRBJ1-2|NA
TGTGCCAGCAACTTCGAGGAGGGCCCTGGCTACACCTTC
CASNFEEGPGYTF
>TRBV5-1|NA|TRBJ2-1|NA
TGCGCCAGCAGCTTGAACTACAATGAGCAGTTCTTC
CASSLNYNEQFF
>TRBV7-7|TRBD2|TRBJ2-1|NA
TGTGCTAGCAGCTTAAGCGGGGGGGCCAATGAGCAGTTCTTC
CASSLSGGANEQFF
>TRBV5-1|NA|TRBJ1-4|once
TGCGCCAGCAGCTTACTCGGGACGGAGGCGGGTGAAAAACTGTTTTTT
CASSLLGTEAGEKLFF
>TRBV6-1|NA|TRBJ1-6|few
TGTGCCAGCAGTGAGAATAGTAATTCACCCCTCCACTTT
CASSENSNSPLHF
>TRBV29-1|TRBD1|TRBJ2-1|NA
TGCAGCGTTGAAACCCCACGGACAGGGTCCTACAATGAGCAGTTCTTC
CSVETPRTGSYNEQFF
>TRBV6-5|NA|TRBJ1-5|NA
TGTGCCAGCGGCTACGGAGGAGATGACAATCAGCCCCAGCATTTT
CASGYGGDDNQPQHF
>TRBV11-3|NA|TRBJ1-1|once
TGTGCCAGCAGCTTGGTGGGAAGTGAAGCTTTCTTT
CASSLVGSEAFF
>TRBV19|NA|TRBJ1-4|NA
TGTGCCAGTGCGGGCAGGCGGGCAGCCCCAACTAATGAAAAACTGTTTTTT
CASAGRRAAPTNEKLFF
>TRBV15|NA|TRBJ2-7|NA
TGTGCCACCAGCAGACCCACCGGGACGGGGTCCTACGAGCAGTACTTC
CATSRPTGTGSYEQYF
>TRBV5-4|NA|TRBJ1-6|NA
TGTGCCAGCAGCTTGGAACGAAGGGCCTATAATTCACCCCTCCACTTT
CASSLERRAYNSPLHF
>TRBV6-1|TRBD2|TRBJ2-3|NA
TGTGCCAGCAGGCCCCTAGCGGGGGCCACAGATACGCAGTATTTT
CASRPLAGATDTQYF
>TRBV30|TRBD2|TRBJ2-1|NA
TGTGCCTGGAATGTGCGGGGGGCCAAGGGTGAGCAGTTCTTC
CAWNVRGAKGEQFF
>TRBV2|NA|TRBJ2-4|once
TGTGCCAGTCGCGGCTGGGCCAAAAACATTCAGTACTTC
CASRGWAKNIQYF